This TCR beta chain was profiled in a study of pediatric ulcerative colitis. Study summary: Seven patients showed pancolitis and two showed left-sided colitis. Findings and caveats of the study: Two rectal clonotypes were found only in ulcerative colitis patients, all of them. Total lymphocyte DNA, not sorted subsets, was the template.

V lost 7 bases and J lost 0, with 10 bases in between. Germline CDR1 is MNHNS and CDR2 is SASEGT. This CDR3 spans 13 amino acids. Sequencing was at survey level. Generated by immunoSEQ multiplex PCR, the TCRdb table keeps only in-frame clones and is missing some. Among roughly 70,000 clones listed, 80% to 90% were seen once. In the case of this clone: Its specificity is unknown.

The chain employs TRBV6-1 and TRBJ2-7; either TRBD1 or TRBD2 may supply D (5 bases each). The TCR was taken from a boy aged 10-17 years with severe ulcerative colitis. The sequencing sample was made of blood. Written as DNA, the CDR3 is TGTGCCAGCATGGGACCGAGCTCCTACGAGCAGTACTTC. This gives the protein CASMGPSSYEQYF.